Given below is one T cell receptor (beta chain) in context. Antigen specificity is unknown. These data belong to a study of cytomegalovirus exposure and HLA in healthy donors. General observations from the study: In a later analysis, CMV-associated beta chains were mostly HLA-associated, it appeared. Association of roughly 18,000 TCR beta sequences with HLA alleles was found at 0.05 false discovery rate in a later analysis. One variant, a missense change in DCLRE1C, was linked in a later analysis to TCR beta V- and J-gene trimming.

The PCR employed 60 Vbeta primers together with 13 Jbeta primers. The table came from immunoSEQ multiplex PCR; TCRdb's copy has only in-frame clones and leaves some out. The data contain roughly 92,000 clones, 6.5% to 8% of them singletons. Sample: PBMCs. The clonotype originates from a middle-aged man in good health and CMV-seronegative.

Written as DNA, the CDR3 is TGTGCCAGCAGCTTAGCCGGACTAGAGATAAACGGGGAGCTGTTTTTT. This encodes CASSLAGLEINGELFF. This chain connects TRBV11-2 to TRBJ2-2; 7 nucleotides match TRBD2. V trimming: 1 base; J trimming: 7 bases; junction bases outside the gene matches: 9. The CDR3 runs to 16 residues. In germline, CDR1 is SGHAT, CDR2 FQNNGV.